These 21 T cell receptor beta chains came from one sample sequenced in a study of T cell changes during pregnancy in multiple sclerosis. Sequencing used immunoSEQ multiplex PCR; TCRdb keeps in-frame clones, though not all of them. This table holds some 80,000 clones, 80% to 95% found once. The sample consisted of peripheral blood, taken in the first trimester of pregnancy. These receptors came from a female donor with multiple sclerosis, enrolled in a pregnancy study.

This chain connects TRBV7-9 to TRBJ2-1; TRBD2 agrees at 12 bases. V lost 5 bases and J lost 8; bases outside the gene matches: 16. This CDR3 contains 18 residues. Germline V gives CDR1 SEHNR, CDR2 FQNEAQ (reference sequence). Written as DNA, the CDR3 is TGTGCCAGCAGCCCACGACGCCCGACTAGCGGGAGAGTGGATGAGCAGTTCTTC. Translating gives CASSPRRPTSGRVDEQFF.

This clone was seen once. CDR3 protein: CASSRAGLPYNEQFF. The CDR3, as DNA: TGTGCCAGCAGTAGAGCGGGACTCCCCTACAATGAGCAGTTCTTC. The chain joins TRBV27 to TRBJ2-1, with TRBD2 matching 7 bases. Germline trimming cut 5 bases from V and 2 bases from J; bases unmatched to any gene: 6. Germline V lookup: CDR1 MNHEY, CDR2 SMNVEV (reference sequence). The CDR3 spans 15 residues.

This chain links TRBV7-9 with TRBJ2-5, with 11 bases identical to TRBD1. This CDR3 is 14 amino acids long. V shed 5 bases and J 4 bases; nucleotides not matched to a gene: 3. The germline V gene encodes CDR1 SEHNR and CDR2 FQNEAQ (reference sequence). The CDR3 loop reads CASSLGTGGETQYF. For the CDR3, the DNA is TGTGCCAGCAGCCTGGGGACAGGGGGAGAGACCCAGTACTTC.

The count of this clone is one. The V call is TRBV9, the J call TRBJ1-2; D possibly corresponds to TRBD1 (6 bases). The CDR3 covers 17 residues. The germline CDR1 and CDR2 sequences are SGDLS and YYNGEE. V shed 3 bases and J shed 0 bases, with 18 bases lying between them. The CDR3 here is CASSAPGQGRPNYGYTF. The CDR3 DNA follows: TGTGCCAGCAGCGCCCCGGGACAAGGGCGACCTAACTATGGCTACACCTTC. Using reference TRBV9 and TRBJ1-2 for the parts outside the CDR3, the full variable domain is DSGVTQTPKHLITATGQRVTLRCSPRSGDLSVYWYQQSLDQGLQFLIQYYNGEERAKGNILERFSAQQFPDLHSELNLSSLELGDSALYFCASSAPGQGRPNYGYTFGSGTRLTVV.

The CDR3 coding sequence is TGTGCCAGCAGGACCAAACACAGATTAGACACTGAAGCTTTCTTT. Protein product: CASRTKHRLDTEAFF. The chain uses TRBV7-9 and TRBJ1-1; D not resolved. Deletions cut 6 bases from V and 3 bases from J, with 17 bases between. Per the germline V gene, CDR1 is SEHNR and CDR2 is FQNEAQ (reference sequence). The CDR3 loop spans 15 amino acids.

The chain combines TRBV30 with TRBJ1-5; D gene unclear. V lost 6 bases, J lost 2 bases, and 8 bases lay in between. This CDR3 comprises 12 residues. Germline V gives CDR1 GTSNPN, CDR2 SVGIG (reference sequence). CDR3 nucleotide sequence: TGTGCCTGTCGACGGGGCAATCAGCCCCAGCATTTT. This codes for CACRRGNQPQHF.

The rearrangement uses TRBV12-1 and TRBJ2-1; the table names TRBD1, a call not compared with the DNA. TRBV12-1 is a pseudogene. This CDR3 comprises 19 residues. CDR3 protein: CASSFGTVLIQITLNQQFF. In DNA form, the CDR3 reads TGTGCCAGCAGCTTTGGGACAGTTCTTATTCAAATCACCCTAAATCAGCAGTTCTTC.

The V and J genes are TRBV7-6 and TRBJ2-2; perhaps TRBD1 as D (5 bases). CDR3 length: 16 residues. Trimming left V 5 bases short and J 0 bases short, with 13 bases between. Germline lookup yields CDR1 SGHVS and CDR2 FNYEAQ. The CDR3 is CASSLLRAPNTGELFF. CDR3 sequence (DNA): TGTGCCAGCAGCCTCCTCAGGGCGCCGAACACCGGGGAGCTGTTTTTT.

The chain combines TRBV6-1 with TRBJ1-1; tentative D call: TRBD1 (6 bases). CDR3 size: 13 residues. The germline V gene encodes CDR1 MNHNS and CDR2 SASEGT. V lost 11 bases to trimming and J lost 1 base, with 14 bases between them. DNA for the CDR3: TGTGCCGGCCTACAGGGCCCGAACACTGAAGCTTTCTTT. Protein: CAGLQGPNTEAFF.

The J gene is TRBJ2-5, the V gene TRBV19; D is perhaps TRBD2 (6 bases). CDR1 is LNHDA and CDR2 is SQIVND in the germline V gene (reference sequence). The CDR3 length is 15 residues. V lost 3 bases to trimming and J lost 5 bases, with 16 bases between them. The CDR3 here is CASSISAGIAETQYF. CDR3 in DNA: TGTGCCAGTAGTATCAGTGCGGGAATAGCGGAGACCCAGTACTTC.

This clone has a single count. This chain links TRBV5-1 with TRBJ2-5; 13 bases agree with TRBD2. V lost 3 bases and J lost 5; bases outside the gene matches: 13. This CDR3 comprises 18 residues. The germline gives CDR1 SGHRS, CDR2 YFSETQ. The CDR3, as DNA: TGCGCCAGCAGCTCCCGAGGAACTAGCGGGGGGGCTAGTGAGACCCAGTACTTC. This gives the protein CASSSRGTSGGASETQYF.

This clone appeared a few times. The rearrangement links TRBV7-3 to TRBJ2-2; 12 bases agree with TRBD2. Per germline, CDR1 SGHTA and CDR2 FQGTGA. The CDR3 is 18 residues long. J gave up 3 bases and V 5 bases, and 10 bases lay outside the gene matches. DNA for the CDR3: TGTGCCAGCAGCCGTCAGGCAGGACTAGCGGGATACACCGGGGAGCTGTTTTTT. Translating it yields CASSRQAGLAGYTGELFF.

The rearrangement uses TRBV7-8 and TRBJ2-7; 10 bases are a match to TRBD1. Germline-derived CDR1 and CDR2 are SGHVS and FQNEAQ. This CDR3 is 17 amino acids long. Trimming removed 6 bases from V and 3 bases from J; junction bases left unmatched: 14. The CDR3 DNA is TGTGCCAGCAGTCTCGACAGGGGGCGCTTACGAAACTACGAGCAGTACTTC. Amino acids: CASSLDRGRLRNYEQYF.

The chain combines TRBV2 with TRBJ2-3; the match to TRBD2 covers 8 bases. Germline loops: CDR1 SNHLY, CDR2 FYNNEI. The CDR3 runs 15 residues. CDR3 nucleotides: TGTGCTTCCCGGGAGGGTAGCGGGTACACAGATACGCAGTATTTT. Amino acid sequence: CASREGSGYTDTQYF.

This chain joins TRBV18 and TRBJ2-2, with TRBD1 matching over 9 bases. The CDR3 spans 17 residues. CDR1 is KGHSH and CDR2 is LQKENI in the germline V gene. The junction had 8 bases not matched to a gene; V was cut back by 0 bases and J by 6 bases. The CDR3 bases are TGTGCCAGCTCACCACCTGGACAGGGGACTTCAGCCGGGGAGCTGTTTTTT. It yields the protein CASSPPGQGTSAGELFF.

The rearrangement uses TRBV5-1 and TRBJ2-7, with TRBD1 matching over 8 bases. The CDR3 has 16 residues. J lost 0 bases, V lost 2 bases, and 7 bases had no gene match. Germline V gene lookup returns CDR1 SGHRS and CDR2 YFSETQ. The CDR3 here is CASSFMTGVISYEQYF. The DNA for the CDR3 is TGCGCCAGCAGCTTTATGACAGGGGTAATCTCCTACGAGCAGTACTTC.

The rearrangement uses TRBV25-1 and TRBJ2-1; weak D call: TRBD2 (6 bases). The V and J ends lost 3 bases and 8 bases respectively, with 14 bases between them. Germline values: CDR1 MGHDK, CDR2 SYGVNS. There are 14 residues in the CDR3. CDR3 in DNA: TGTGCCAGCAGTGAGCCGACTAGAATCGATGAGCAGTTCTTC. This translates into CASSEPTRIDEQFF.

This clone was seen just once. V is TRBV18 and J is TRBJ2-2; D might be TRBD1 (6 bases). Germline V gene data show CDR1 as KGHSH and CDR2 as LQKENI. The V gene lost 4 bases and the J gene lost 6 bases, with 18 bases spanning the gap. The CDR3 runs to 16 residues. CDR3 sequence reads: CASSLNRDKFAGELFF. DNA for the CDR3: TGTGCCAGCTCACTTAACAGGGATAAGTTCGCCGGGGAGCTGTTTTTT.

The chain carries TRBV11-2 and TRBJ2-4, with TRBD1 as a possible D gene (6 bases). Between the trimmed V and J ends, which lost 5 bases and 5 bases, there was a span of 13 bases. The CDR3 covers 14 residues. The germline V gene encodes CDR1 SGHAT and CDR2 FQNNGV. CDR3 residues: CASSPGQRENIQYF. CDR3 nucleotides: TGTGCCAGCAGCCCCGGACAGAGGGAAAACATTCAGTACTTC.

This clone was seen a single time. V is TRBV18 and J is TRBJ1-2, with 8 bases identical to TRBD1. Per the germline V gene, CDR1 is KGHSH and CDR2 is LQKENI. CDR3 length: 15 residues. J was trimmed by 11 bases and V by 3 bases; bases with no gene match: 14. In DNA form, the CDR3 reads TGTGCCAGCTCACCGCAATCTCCGGACAGGGCGGCTTACACCTTC. Its translation is CASSPQSPDRAAYTF.

This chain uses TRBV25-1 with TRBJ2-6, with D maybe TRBD1 (6 bases). The CDR3 contains 15 residues. Germline CDR1 and CDR2: MGHDK and SYGVNS. V gave up 6 bases and J gave up 3 bases, with 12 bases separating them. CDR3 DNA sequence: TGTGCCAGCAGCCATACAGGGATTGGGGCCAACGTCCTGACTTTC. Translating it yields CASSHTGIGANVLTF.